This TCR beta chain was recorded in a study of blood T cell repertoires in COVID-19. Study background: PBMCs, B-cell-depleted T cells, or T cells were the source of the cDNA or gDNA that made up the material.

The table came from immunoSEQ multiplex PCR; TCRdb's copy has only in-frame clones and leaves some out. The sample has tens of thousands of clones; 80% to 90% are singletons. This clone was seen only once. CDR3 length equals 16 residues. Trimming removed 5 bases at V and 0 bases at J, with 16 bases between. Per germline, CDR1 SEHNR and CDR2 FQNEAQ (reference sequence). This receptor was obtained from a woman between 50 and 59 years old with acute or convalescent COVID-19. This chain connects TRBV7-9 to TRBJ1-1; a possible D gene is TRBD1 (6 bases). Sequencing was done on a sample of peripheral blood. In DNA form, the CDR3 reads TGTGCCAGCAGCCCCCGGGGGGCAGATATGAACACTGAAGCTTTCTTT. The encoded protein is CASSPRGADMNTEAFF.